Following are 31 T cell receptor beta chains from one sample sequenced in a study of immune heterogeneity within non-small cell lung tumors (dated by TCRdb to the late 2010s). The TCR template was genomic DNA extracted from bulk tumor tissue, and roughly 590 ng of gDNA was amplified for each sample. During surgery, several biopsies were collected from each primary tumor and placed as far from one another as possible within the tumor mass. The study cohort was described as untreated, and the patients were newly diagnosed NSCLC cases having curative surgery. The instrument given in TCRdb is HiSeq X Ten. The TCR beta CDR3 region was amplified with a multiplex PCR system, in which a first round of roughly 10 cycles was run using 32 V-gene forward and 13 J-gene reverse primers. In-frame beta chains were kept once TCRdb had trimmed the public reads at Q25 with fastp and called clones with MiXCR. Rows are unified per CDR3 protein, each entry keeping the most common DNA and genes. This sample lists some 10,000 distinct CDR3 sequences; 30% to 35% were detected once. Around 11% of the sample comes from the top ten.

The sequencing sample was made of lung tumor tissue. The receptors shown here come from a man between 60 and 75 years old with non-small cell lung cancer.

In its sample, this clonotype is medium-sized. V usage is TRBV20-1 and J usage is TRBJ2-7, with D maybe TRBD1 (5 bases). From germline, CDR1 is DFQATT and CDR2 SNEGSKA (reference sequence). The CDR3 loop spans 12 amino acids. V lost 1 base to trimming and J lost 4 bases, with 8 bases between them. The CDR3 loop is CSARGDRYEQYF. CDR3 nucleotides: TGCAGTGCTAGAGGAGACAGATACGAGCAGTACTTC.

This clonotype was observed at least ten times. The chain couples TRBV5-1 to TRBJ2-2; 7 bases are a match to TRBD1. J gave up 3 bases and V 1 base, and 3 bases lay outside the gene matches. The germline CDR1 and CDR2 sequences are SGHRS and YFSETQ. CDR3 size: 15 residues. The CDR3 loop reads CASSLKGAYTGELFF. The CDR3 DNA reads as TGCGCCAGCAGCTTGAAGGGGGCATACACCGGGGAGCTGTTTTTT.

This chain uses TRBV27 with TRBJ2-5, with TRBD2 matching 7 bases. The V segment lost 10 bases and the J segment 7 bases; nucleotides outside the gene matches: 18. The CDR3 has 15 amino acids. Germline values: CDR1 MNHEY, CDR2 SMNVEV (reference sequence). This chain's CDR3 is CATSNLLGEGGTQYF. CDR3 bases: TGTGCCACCAGCAACTTACTTGGGGAGGGTGGGACCCAGTACTTC.

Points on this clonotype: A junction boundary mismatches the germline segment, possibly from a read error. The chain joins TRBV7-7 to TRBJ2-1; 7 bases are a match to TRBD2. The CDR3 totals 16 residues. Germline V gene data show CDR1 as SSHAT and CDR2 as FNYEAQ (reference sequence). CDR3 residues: CASSTGRAGDHGEQFF. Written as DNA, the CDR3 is TGTGCTAGCAGCACCGGTAGGGCGGGAGATCACGGTGAGCAGTTCTTC.

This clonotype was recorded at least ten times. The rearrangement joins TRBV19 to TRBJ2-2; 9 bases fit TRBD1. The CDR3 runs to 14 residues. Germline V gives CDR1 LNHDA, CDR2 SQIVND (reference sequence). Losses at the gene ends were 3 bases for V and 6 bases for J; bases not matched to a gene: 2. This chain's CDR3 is CASSITGGPGELFF. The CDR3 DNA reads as TGTGCCAGTAGTATCACAGGGGGCCCCGGGGAGCTGTTTTTT. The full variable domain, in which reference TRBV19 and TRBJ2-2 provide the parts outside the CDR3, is DGGITQSPKYLFRKEGQNVTLSCEQNLNHDAMYWYRQDPGQGLRLIYYSQIVNDFQKGDIAEGYSVSREKKESFPLTVTSAQKNPTAFYLCASSITGGPGELFFGEGSRLTVL.

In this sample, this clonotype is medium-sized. CDR3 nucleotides: TGTGCCAGCAGTCTCATTACGCTACAGGTCCAGTACTTC. As protein: CASSLITLQVQYF. This chain links TRBV28 with TRBJ2-5; tentatively, D is TRBD1 (5 bases). V gave up 5 bases and J gave up 10 bases, with 17 bases separating them. The CDR3 contains 13 residues. Germline V gene data show CDR1 as MDHEN and CDR2 as SYDVKM.

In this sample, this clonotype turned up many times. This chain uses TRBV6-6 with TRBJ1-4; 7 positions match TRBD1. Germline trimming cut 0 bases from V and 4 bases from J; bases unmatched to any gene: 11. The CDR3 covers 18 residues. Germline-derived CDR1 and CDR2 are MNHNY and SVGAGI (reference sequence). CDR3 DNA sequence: TGTGCCAGCAGTTACTCGCCCAAAGACAGGGTCAATAATGAAAAACTGTTTTTT. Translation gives CASSYSPKDRVNNEKLFF.

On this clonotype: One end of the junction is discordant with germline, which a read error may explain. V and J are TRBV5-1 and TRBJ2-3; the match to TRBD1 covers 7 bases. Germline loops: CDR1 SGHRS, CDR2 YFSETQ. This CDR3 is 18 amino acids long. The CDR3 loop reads CASSSLDGRGKGADTQYF. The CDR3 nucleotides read TGTGCCAGCAGCTCCCTGGATGGCAGGGGGAAAGGGGCAGATACGCAGTATTTT.

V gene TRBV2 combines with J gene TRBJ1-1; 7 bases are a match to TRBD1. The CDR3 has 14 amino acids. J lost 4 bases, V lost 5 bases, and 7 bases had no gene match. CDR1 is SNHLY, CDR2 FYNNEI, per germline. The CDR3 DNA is TGTGCCAGCAGTCAGCGACAGGGTGGCACTGAAGCTTTCTTT. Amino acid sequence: CASSQRQGGTEAFF.

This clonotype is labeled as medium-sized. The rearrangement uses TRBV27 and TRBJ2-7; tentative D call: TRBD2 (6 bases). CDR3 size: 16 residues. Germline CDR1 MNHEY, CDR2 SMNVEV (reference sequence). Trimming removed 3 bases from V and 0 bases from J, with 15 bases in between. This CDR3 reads CASSFRGTYNSYEQYF. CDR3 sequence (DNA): TGTGCCAGCAGTTTTCGGGGGACTTACAACTCCTACGAGCAGTACTTC.

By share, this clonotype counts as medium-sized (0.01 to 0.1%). The chain's CDR3 is CASSLRQGAYEQYF. The CDR3 DNA sequence: TGTGCCAGCAGTTTGAGACAGGGTGCCTACGAGCAGTACTTC. The chain has TRBV12-3 or TRBV12-4 and TRBJ2-7, with 7 bases lining up with TRBD1. This CDR3 contains 14 residues. V shed 3 bases, J shed 2 bases, and the junction held 4 bases outside the gene matches.

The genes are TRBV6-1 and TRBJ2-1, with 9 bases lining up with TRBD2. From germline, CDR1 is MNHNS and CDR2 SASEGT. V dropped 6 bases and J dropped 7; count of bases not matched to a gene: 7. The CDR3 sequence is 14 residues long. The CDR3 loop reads CASSPGLAQNEQFF. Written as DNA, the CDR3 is TGTGCCAGCAGCCCGGGACTAGCTCAGAATGAGCAGTTCTTC.

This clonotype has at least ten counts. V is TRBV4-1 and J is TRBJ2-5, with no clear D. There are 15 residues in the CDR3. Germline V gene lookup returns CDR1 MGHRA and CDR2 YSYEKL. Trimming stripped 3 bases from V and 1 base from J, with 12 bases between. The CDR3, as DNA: TGCGCCAGCAGCCAGAGCCAGCACATCCAAGAGACCCAGTACTTC. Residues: CASSQSQHIQETQYF.

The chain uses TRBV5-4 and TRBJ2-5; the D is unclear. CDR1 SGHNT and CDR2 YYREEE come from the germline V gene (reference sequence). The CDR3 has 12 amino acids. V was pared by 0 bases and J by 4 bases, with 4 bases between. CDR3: CASSLEAETQYF. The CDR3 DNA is TGTGCCAGCAGCTTGGAAGCAGAGACCCAGTACTTC.

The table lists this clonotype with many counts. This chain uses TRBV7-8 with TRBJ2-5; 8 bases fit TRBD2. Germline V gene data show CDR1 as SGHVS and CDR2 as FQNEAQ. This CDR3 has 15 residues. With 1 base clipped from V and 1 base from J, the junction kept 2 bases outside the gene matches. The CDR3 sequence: CASSLGSGSQETQYF. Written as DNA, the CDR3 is TGTGCCAGCAGCTTAGGGAGCGGGAGCCAAGAGACCCAGTACTTC.

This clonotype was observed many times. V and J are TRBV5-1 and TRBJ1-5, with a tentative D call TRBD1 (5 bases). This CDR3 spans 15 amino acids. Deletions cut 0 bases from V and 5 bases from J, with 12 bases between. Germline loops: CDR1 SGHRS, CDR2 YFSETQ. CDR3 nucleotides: TGCGCCAGCAGCTTGGGGGGCGGGAGGGATCAGCCCCAGCATTTT. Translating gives CASSLGGGRDQPQHF.

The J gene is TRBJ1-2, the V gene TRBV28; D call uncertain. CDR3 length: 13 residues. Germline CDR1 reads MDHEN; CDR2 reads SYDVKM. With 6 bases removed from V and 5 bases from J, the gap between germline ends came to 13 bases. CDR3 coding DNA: TGTGCCAGCAGGGGGTGGATGGAGTATGGCTACACCTTC. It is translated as CASRGWMEYGYTF.

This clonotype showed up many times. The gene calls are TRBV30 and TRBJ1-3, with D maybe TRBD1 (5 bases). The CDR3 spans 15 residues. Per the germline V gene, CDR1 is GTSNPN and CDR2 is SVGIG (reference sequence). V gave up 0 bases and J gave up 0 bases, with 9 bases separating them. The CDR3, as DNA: TGTGCCTGGAGTGTCCGGGGGAGCTCTGGAAACACCATATATTTT. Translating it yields CAWSVRGSSGNTIYF.

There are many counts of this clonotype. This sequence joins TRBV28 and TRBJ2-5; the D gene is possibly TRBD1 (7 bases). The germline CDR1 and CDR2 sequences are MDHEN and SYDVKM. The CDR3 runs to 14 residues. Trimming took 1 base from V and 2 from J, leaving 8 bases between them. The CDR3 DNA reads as TGTGCCAGCAGTTTATCAGGGGGGCAAGAGACCCAGTACTTC. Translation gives CASSLSGGQETQYF.

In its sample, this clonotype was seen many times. CDR3 amino acids: CASKHRQGLGNEQFF. In DNA, the CDR3 is TGTGCCAGCAAACATCGACAGGGTCTAGGCAATGAGCAGTTCTTC. The rearrangement uses TRBV12-3 or TRBV12-4 and TRBJ2-1; 7 nucleotides match TRBD1. V was clipped by 7 bases and J by 6 bases; unmatched bases: 12. CDR3 size: 15 residues.

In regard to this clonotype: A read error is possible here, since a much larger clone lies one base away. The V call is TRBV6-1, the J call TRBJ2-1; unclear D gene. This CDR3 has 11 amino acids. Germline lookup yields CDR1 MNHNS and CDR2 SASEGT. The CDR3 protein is CASRTLNGQFF. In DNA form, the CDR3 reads TGTGCCAGCAGGACCCTTAATGGGCAGTTCTTC.

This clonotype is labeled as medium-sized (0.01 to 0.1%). The CDR3 nucleotides are TGTGCCAGCCAAGGAGGTTTCACAGAGGGCTACACCTTC. Translated: CASQGGFTEGYTF. The chain combines TRBV14 with TRBJ1-2; D unclear. V dropped 8 bases and J dropped 8 bases, with 18 bases sitting between them. CDR3 length: 13 residues. In germline, CDR1 is SGHDN, CDR2 FVKESK.

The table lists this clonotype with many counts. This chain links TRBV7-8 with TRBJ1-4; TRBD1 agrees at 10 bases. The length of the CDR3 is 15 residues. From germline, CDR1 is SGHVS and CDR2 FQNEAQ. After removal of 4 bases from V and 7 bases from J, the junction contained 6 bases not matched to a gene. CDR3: CASSSAGTGAEKLFF. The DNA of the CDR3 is TGTGCCAGCAGCTCCGCCGGGACAGGGGCTGAAAAACTGTTTTTT.

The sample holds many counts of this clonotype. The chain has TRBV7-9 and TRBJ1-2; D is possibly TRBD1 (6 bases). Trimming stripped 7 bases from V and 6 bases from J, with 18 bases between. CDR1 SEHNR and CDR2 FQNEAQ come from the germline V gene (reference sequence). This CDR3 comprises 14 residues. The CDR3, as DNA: TGTGCCAGCACCCATTGGACAGCTGGTAATGGCTACACCTTC. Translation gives CASTHWTAGNGYTF.

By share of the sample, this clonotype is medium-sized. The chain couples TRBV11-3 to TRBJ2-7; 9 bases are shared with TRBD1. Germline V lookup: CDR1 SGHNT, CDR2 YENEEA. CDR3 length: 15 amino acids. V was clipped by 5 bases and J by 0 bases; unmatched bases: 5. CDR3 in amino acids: CASSAGTGISYEQYF. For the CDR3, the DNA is TGTGCCAGCAGCGCAGGGACAGGGATCTCCTACGAGCAGTACTTC.

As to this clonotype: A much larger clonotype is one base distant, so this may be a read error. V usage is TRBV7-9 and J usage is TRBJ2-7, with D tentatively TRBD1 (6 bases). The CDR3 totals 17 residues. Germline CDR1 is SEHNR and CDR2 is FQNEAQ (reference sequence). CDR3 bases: TGTGCCAGCAGCTTAGATTCCGGGACATCCCACTCCTACGATCAGTACTTC. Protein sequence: CASSLDSGTSHSYDQYF.

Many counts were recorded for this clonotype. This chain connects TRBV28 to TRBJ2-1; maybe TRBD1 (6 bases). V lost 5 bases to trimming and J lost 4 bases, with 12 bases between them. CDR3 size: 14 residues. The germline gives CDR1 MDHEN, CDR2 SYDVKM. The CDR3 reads CASSNSGAYNEQFF. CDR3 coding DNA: TGTGCCAGCAGTAACTCAGGGGCTTACAATGAGCAGTTCTTC.

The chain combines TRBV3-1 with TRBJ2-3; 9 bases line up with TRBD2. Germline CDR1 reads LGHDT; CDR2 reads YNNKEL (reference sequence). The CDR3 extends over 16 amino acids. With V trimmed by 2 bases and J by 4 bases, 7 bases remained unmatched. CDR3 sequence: CASSQLHSGRADTQYF. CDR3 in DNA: TGTGCCAGCAGCCAACTTCATAGCGGGAGAGCAGATACGCAGTATTTT.

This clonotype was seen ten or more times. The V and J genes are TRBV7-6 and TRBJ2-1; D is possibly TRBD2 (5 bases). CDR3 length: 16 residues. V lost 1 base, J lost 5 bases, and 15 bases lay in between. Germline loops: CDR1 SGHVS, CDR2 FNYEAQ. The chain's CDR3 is CASSLGVPSPHNEQFF. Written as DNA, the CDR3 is TGTGCCAGCAGCTTAGGGGTCCCTAGCCCACACAATGAGCAGTTCTTC.

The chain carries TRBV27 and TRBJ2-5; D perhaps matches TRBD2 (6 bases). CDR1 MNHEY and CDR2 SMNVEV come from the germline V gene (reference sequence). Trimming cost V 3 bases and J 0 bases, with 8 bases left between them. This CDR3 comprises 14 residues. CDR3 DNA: TGTGCCAGCAGTTTTCTAGCGAACCAAGAGACCCAGTACTTC. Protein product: CASSFLANQETQYF.

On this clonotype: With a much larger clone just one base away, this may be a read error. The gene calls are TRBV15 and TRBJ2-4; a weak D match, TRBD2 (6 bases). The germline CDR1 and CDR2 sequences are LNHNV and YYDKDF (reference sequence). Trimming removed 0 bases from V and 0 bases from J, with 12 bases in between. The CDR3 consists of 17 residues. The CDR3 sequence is CATSRDTSRLAKNIQYF. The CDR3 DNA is TGTGCCACCAGCAGAGATACTAGCAGGCTAGCCAAAAACATTCAGTACTTC.